The clone carrying this TCR beta chain was picked up one time. These data are taken from a study of STAT5B mutations in CD4+ large granular lymphocyte leukemia. Across the whole study: Among healthy donors, a particular HLA allele went with more CDR3 'QG' motifs.

The assay was run at survey level. Produced via immunoSEQ multiplex PCR; TCRdb's table is partial and in-frame only. Of 45,000 to 50,000 clones detected, approximately 83% appear once; the ten largest clones hold 0.35%. Sequencing used CD4+ T cells from blood buffy coats. This TCR was recovered from a human donor in good health.

CDR3 sequence (DNA): TGTGCCACCAGCAGTCGACAGGGGATTACGTACGAGCAGTACTTC. It specifies CATSSRQGITYEQYF. The chain uses TRBV15 and TRBJ2-7, with 8 bases fitting TRBD1. Looked up from germline, CDR1 is LNHNV and CDR2 is YYDKDF (reference sequence). The CDR3 runs 15 residues. V lost 3 bases and J lost 4; bases outside the gene matches: 8.